This passage covers 19 T cell receptor beta chains from one sample sequenced in a study of siplizumab effects on memory and regulatory T cells (dated by TCRdb to between 2019 and 2020). The library was prepared using the immunoSEQ multiplex PCR assay. TCRdb retrieved this table from immuneACCESS and kept in-frame rearrangements only. Not all clones are present; in checked studies, unresolved V genes account for under half, and no reason is known for the remainder. Here the sample has around 87,000 clones; around 90% occur a single time. The top ten constitute 15% of the sample. The sample was CD4+ T cells sorted from blood. All receptors derive from a human donor in good health.

This clone occurred once. The V call is TRBV30, the J call TRBJ1-6; unclear D gene. V lost 2 bases and J 7 bases, leaving 9 bases between the germline ends. Germline values: CDR1 GTSNPN, CDR2 SVGIG (reference sequence). The CDR3 spans 13 residues. CDR3 DNA sequence: TGTGCCTGGAGTCGGGTTGGGAATTCACCCCTCCACTTT. Translation gives CAWSRVGNSPLHF.

As concerns this clone: Other DNA sequences in the sample encode the same CDR3. The V call is TRBV11-3, the J call TRBJ2-3, with D unclear. With 5 bases removed from V and 2 bases from J, the gap between germline ends came to 11 bases. The CDR3 is made up of 14 amino acids. Germline V lookup: CDR1 SGHNT, CDR2 YENEEA. CDR3 in DNA: TGTGCCAGCAGCCTCCGATCCCACACAGATACGCAGTATTTT. It specifies CASSLRSHTDTQYF.

The rearrangement joins TRBV7-8 to TRBJ2-1; D is undetermined. The length of the CDR3 is 18 residues. Germline CDR1 SGHVS, CDR2 FQNEAQ. V lost 5 bases and J 3 bases, leaving 23 bases between the germline ends. CDR3 bases: TGTGCCAGCAGCGGATCCGAGGTTTTAAACCTTATCTACAATGAGCAGTTCTTC. It codes for CASSGSEVLNLIYNEQFF.

The chain employs TRBV7-2 and TRBJ2-3; D call uncertain. Per the germline V gene, CDR1 is SGHTA and CDR2 is FQGNSA. The ends were cut back, 1 base at V and 4 bases at J, with 3 bases in the middle. CDR3 size: 12 residues. The CDR3 spells CASSLVADTQYF. The CDR3 DNA is TGTGCCAGCAGCTTAGTTGCAGATACGCAGTATTTT.

This chain connects TRBV5-1 to TRBJ2-3; D gene ambiguous. The germline V gene has CDR1 SGHRS and CDR2 YFSETQ. The CDR3 is 13 residues long. The V end lost 5 bases, the J end lost 4 bases, and 11 bases lay between the germline ends. The chain's CDR3 is CASRPGGADTQYF. The CDR3 DNA sequence: TGCGCCAGCAGACCCGGCGGAGCAGATACGCAGTATTTT.

The CDR3, as DNA: TGTGCCAGCACCCCGGGACTAGCGGCATTAGAGACCGGGGAGCTGTTTTTT. This gives the protein CASTPGLAALETGELFF. The chain links TRBV5-6 to TRBJ2-2; TRBD2 matches 11 bases. The V gene end was trimmed by 6 bases and the J gene end by 5 bases; junction bases not matched to a gene: 12. Per the germline V gene, CDR1 is SGHDT and CDR2 is YYEEEE. The CDR3 contains 17 residues.

CDR3 amino acids: CATSPQGANTEAFF. CDR3 bases: TGTGCCACCAGCCCACAGGGGGCGAACACTGAAGCTTTCTTT. This chain links TRBV15 with TRBJ1-1, with 9 bases fitting TRBD1. The CDR3 spans 14 residues. Germline lookup yields CDR1 LNHNV and CDR2 YYDKDF (reference sequence). After removal of 5 bases from V and 1 base from J, the junction contained 2 bases not matched to a gene.

This chain links TRBV7-2 with TRBJ2-3; TRBD2 matches at 8 bases. The CDR3 contains 15 residues. Germline V gives CDR1 SGHTA, CDR2 FQGNSA. V lost 1 base, J lost 3 bases, and 3 bases stayed unmatched. CDR3 in DNA: TGTGCCAGCAGCTTAGTCGGGACTAGTACAGATACGCAGTATTTT. Protein sequence: CASSLVGTSTDTQYF.

The J gene is TRBJ2-7, the V gene TRBV6-5; D possibly matches TRBD1 or TRBD2 (5 bases each). The CDR3 has 16 amino acids. Germline V lookup: CDR1 MNHEY, CDR2 SVGAGI. Trimming stripped 0 bases from V and 2 bases from J, with 14 bases between. As DNA, the CDR3 is TGTGCCAGCAGTTACTCGACACCCGGGACCACCTACGAGCAGTACTTC. It yields the protein CASSYSTPGTTYEQYF.

The rearrangement joins TRBV5-1 to TRBJ2-2, with D hard to call. The CDR3 sequence is 15 residues long. CDR1 is SGHRS and CDR2 is YFSETQ in the germline V gene. V shed 0 bases and J shed 6 bases, with 12 bases lying between them. CDR3 bases: TGCGCCAGCAGCTTGGACCCGCTAGGTCCCGGGGAGCTGTTTTTT. Protein product: CASSLDPLGPGELFF.

The sample holds a few counts of this clone. V is TRBV5-6 and J is TRBJ2-2, with 11 bases fitting TRBD2. V dropped 2 bases and J dropped 5; count of bases not matched to a gene: 8. CDR3 length: 17 residues. Looked up from germline, CDR1 is SGHDT and CDR2 is YYEEEE. In DNA, the CDR3 is TGTGCCAGCAGCTTCGCGACTAGCGGGAAGAGGACCGGGGAGCTGTTTTTT. It is translated as CASSFATSGKRTGELFF. The whole variable domain, remainder taken from reference TRBV5-6 and TRBJ2-2, is DAGVTQSPTHLIKTRGQQVTLRCSPKSGHDTVSWYQQALGQGPQFIFQYYEEEERQRGNFPDRFSGHQFPNYSSELNVNALLLGDSALYLCASSFATSGKRTGELFFGEGSRLTVL.

The chain has TRBV5-5 and TRBJ2-1; 13 bases are shared with TRBD2. Trimming took 4 bases from V and 5 from J; bases not matched to a gene: 3. CDR3 length equals 15 residues. Germline CDR1 is SGHKS and CDR2 is YYEKEE (reference sequence). CDR3 coding DNA: TGTGCCAGCAGCAAGGGACTAGCGGGAAACAATGAGCAGTTCTTC. It translates to CASSKGLAGNNEQFF.

The rearrangement uses TRBV5-5 and TRBJ2-7; the D gene could be TRBD1 or TRBD2 (6 bases each). V gave up 2 bases and J gave up 2 bases, with 11 bases separating them. The CDR3 runs to 14 residues. Per the germline V gene, CDR1 is SGHKS and CDR2 is YYEKEE (reference sequence). The CDR3 spells CASSLGGNPYEQYF. CDR3 sequence (DNA): TGTGCCAGCAGCTTAGGGGGGAACCCCTACGAGCAGTACTTC. Drawing the rest from reference TRBV5-5 and TRBJ2-7, the complete variable domain is DAGVTQSPTHLIKTRGQQVTLRCSPISGHKSVSWYQQVLGQGPQFIFQYYEKEERGRGNFPDRFSARQFPNYSSELNVNALLLGDSALYLCASSLGGNPYEQYFGPGTRLTVT.

The rearrangement joins TRBV7-3 to TRBJ2-1; D is perhaps TRBD1 or TRBD2 (5 bases each). The germline V gene has CDR1 SGHTA and CDR2 FQGTGA. This CDR3 is 15 amino acids long. V dropped 4 bases and J dropped 0 bases, with 10 bases sitting between them. CDR3 nucleotide sequence: TGTGCCAGCAGCTCGGGACCGCACTCCTACAATGAGCAGTTCTTC. Amino acid sequence: CASSSGPHSYNEQFF.

The J gene is TRBJ1-3, the V gene TRBV7-2; perhaps TRBD1 as D (5 bases). Per germline, CDR1 SGHTA and CDR2 FQGNSA. The CDR3 is 15 amino acids. Deletions cut 8 bases from V and 1 base from J, with 15 bases between. The CDR3 sequence: CASALGWGSGNTIYF. The CDR3 DNA reads TGTGCCAGCGCCCTCGGTTGGGGGTCTGGAAACACCATATATTTT.

The chain employs TRBV18 and TRBJ2-3; D remains unclear. V was pared by 3 bases and J by 4 bases, with 5 bases between. This CDR3 is built from 12 residues. CDR1 KGHSH and CDR2 LQKENI come from the germline V gene. In DNA form, the CDR3 reads TGTGCCAGCTCACCTCTACCAGATACGCAGTATTTT. Translation gives CASSPLPDTQYF.

The CDR3 spells CASSLLTGGTYEQYF. The DNA of the CDR3 is TGTGCCAGCAGTTTATTGACAGGGGGGACCTACGAGCAGTACTTC. The rearrangement links TRBV27 to TRBJ2-7, with TRBD1 matching 9 bases. In germline, CDR1 is MNHEY, CDR2 SMNVEV (reference sequence). The CDR3 runs to 15 residues. V shed 1 base and J 2 bases; nucleotides not matched to a gene: 3.

The V call is TRBV6-1, the J call TRBJ1-2, with 7 bases matching TRBD1. Unmatched junction bases numbered 10, after V lost 6 bases and J lost 3 bases. CDR1 is MNHNS and CDR2 is SASEGT in the germline V gene. The CDR3 covers 15 residues. CDR3 bases: TGTGCCAGCAGGAGCCGGGACAGCGGGGACTATGGCTACACCTTC. It translates to CASRSRDSGDYGYTF.

V usage is TRBV2 and J usage is TRBJ1-2, with a tentative D call TRBD1 (5 bases). V lost 7 bases and J 3 bases, leaving 18 bases between the germline ends. Germline CDR1 SNHLY, CDR2 FYNNEI. The CDR3 covers 15 residues. CDR3 sequence (DNA): TGTGCCAGCACTCCAAAGCGAGGGGCGGACTATGGCTACACCTTC. Its translation is CASTPKRGADYGYTF.